What follows describes a single TCR beta chain. The assay was immunoSEQ multiplex PCR, and TCRdb's table has in-frame clones only and misses some. The sample lists 200,000 or so clones, under 95% occurring once. This specimen comes from a study of T cell responses to AZD1222 COVID-19 vaccine. Germline-derived CDR1 and CDR2 are MNHEY and SVGAGI. Trimming cost V 6 bases and J 0 bases; bases outside gene matches: 1. This CDR3 spans 15 amino acids. The chain carries TRBV6-5 and TRBJ1-6; 8 bases fit TRBD1. The sequenced sample was peripheral blood, obtained 28 days after the second AZD1222 dose. This TCR was sampled from an adult who received the AZD1222 COVID-19 vaccine. CDR3: CASRQGASYNSPLHF. The CDR3 DNA is TGTGCCAGCAGGCAGGGGGCCTCCTATAATTCACCCCTCCACTTT.